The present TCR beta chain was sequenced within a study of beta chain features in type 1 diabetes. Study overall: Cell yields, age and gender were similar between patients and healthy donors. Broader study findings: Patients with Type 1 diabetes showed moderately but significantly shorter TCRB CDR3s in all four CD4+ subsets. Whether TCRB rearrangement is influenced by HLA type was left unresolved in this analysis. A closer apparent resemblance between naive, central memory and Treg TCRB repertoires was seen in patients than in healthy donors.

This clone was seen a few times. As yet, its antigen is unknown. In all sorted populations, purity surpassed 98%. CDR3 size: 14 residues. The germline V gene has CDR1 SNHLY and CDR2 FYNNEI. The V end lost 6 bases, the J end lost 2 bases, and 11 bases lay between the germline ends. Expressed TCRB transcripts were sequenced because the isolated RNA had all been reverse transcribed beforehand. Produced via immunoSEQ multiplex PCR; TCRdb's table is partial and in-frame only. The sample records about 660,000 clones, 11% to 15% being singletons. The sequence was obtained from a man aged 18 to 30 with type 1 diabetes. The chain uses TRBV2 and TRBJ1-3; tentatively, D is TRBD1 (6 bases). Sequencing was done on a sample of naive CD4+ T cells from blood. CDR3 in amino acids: CASRRGDTGNTIYF. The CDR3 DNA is TGTGCCAGCAGGAGGGGGGACACTGGAAACACCATATATTTT.